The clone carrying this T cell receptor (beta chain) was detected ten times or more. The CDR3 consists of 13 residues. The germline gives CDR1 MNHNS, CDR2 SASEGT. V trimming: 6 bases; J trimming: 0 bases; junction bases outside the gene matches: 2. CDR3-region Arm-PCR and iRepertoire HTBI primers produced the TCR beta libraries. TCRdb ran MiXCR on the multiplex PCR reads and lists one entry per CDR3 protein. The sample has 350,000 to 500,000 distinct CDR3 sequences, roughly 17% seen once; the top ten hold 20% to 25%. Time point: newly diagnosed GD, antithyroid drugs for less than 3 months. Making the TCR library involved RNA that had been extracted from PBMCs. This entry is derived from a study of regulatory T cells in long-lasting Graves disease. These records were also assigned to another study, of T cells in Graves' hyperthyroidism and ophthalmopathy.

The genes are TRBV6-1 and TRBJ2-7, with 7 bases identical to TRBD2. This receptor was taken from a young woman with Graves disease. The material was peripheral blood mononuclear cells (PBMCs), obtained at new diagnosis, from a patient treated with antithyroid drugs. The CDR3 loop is CASSAGDSYEQYF. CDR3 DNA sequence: TGTGCCAGCAGCGCGGGGGACTCCTACGAGCAGTACTTC.